This T cell receptor (beta chain) stems from a study of blood T cells in healthy people across ages. Germline CDR1 and CDR2: DFQATT and SNEGSKA (reference sequence). The CDR3 consists of 11 residues. The junction had 6 bases not matched to a gene; V was cut back by 3 bases and J by 12 bases. A J-beta primer mix and a sample-barcoded 5' primer were used in a second PCR of about 7 to 12 cycles. Using its own MiXCR run on the 5' RACE reads, TCRdb lists one record per CDR3 protein. The table records 700,000 or so distinct CDR3 sequences, around 38% of them present only once. Sequenced: blood. V and J are TRBV20-1 and TRBJ2-7, with 9 positions matching TRBD2. This receptor was identified in an elderly man in good health. CDR3 nucleotide sequence: TGCAGTGCTAGTATCGGTAGCGGGAGGTACTTC. Its protein product is CSASIGSGRYF.